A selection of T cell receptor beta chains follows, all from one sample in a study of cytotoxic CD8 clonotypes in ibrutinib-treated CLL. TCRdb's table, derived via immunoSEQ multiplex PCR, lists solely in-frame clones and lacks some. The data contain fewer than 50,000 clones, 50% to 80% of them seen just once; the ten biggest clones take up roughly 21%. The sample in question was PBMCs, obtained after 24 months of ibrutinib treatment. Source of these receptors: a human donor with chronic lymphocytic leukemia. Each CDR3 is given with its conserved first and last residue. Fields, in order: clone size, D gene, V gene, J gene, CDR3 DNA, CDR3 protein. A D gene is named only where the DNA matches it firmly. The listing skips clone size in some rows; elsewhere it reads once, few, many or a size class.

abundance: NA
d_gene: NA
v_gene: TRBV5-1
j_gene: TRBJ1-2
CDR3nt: TGCGCCAGCAGCCGGGACGGGGACTATGGCTACACCTTC
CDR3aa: CASSRDGDYGYTF

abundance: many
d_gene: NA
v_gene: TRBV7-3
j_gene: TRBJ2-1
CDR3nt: TGTGCCACCTCCCCCGGGACCCTCTCCTACAATGAGCAGTTCTTC
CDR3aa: CATSPGTLSYNEQFF

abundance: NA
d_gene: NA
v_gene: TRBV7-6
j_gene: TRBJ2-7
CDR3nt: TGTGCCAGCAGCCCGTATCCGTCGAGCGCAGAGCAGTACTTC
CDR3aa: CASSPYPSSAEQYF

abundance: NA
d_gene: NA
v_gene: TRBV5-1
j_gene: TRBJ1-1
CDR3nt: TGCGCCAGCAGCTTGGGGAACGTGAACACTGAAGCTTTCTTT
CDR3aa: CASSLGNVNTEAFF

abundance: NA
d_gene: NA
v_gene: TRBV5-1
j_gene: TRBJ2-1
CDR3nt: TGCGCCAGCAGCTTGGCCCGGACTTCCTACAATGAGCAGTTCTTC
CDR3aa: CASSLARTSYNEQFF

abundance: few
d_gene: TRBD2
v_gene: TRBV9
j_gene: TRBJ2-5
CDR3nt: TGTGCCAGCAGCGTTGCTCCTAGCGGGGGCCAAGAGACCCAGTACTTC
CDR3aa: CASSVAPSGGQETQYF

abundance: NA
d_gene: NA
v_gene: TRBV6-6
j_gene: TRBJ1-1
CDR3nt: TGTGCCAGCAGGCGAGGACAGAACACTGAAGCTTTCTTT
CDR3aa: CASRRGQNTEAFF

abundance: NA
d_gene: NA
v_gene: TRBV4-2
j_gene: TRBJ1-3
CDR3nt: TGTGCCAGCAGTCTAAGCGGACAGATCTCTGGAAACACCATATATTTT
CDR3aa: CASSLSGQISGNTIYF

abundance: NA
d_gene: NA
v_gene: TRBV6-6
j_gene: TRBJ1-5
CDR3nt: TGTGCCAGCTCGCCTAGCAGCAATCAGCCCCAGCATTTT
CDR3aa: CASSPSSNQPQHF

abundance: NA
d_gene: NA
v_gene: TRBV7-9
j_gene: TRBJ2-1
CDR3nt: TGTGCCAGCAGAATGGCCGGGAGCTCCTACAATGAGCAGTTCTTC
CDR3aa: CASRMAGSSYNEQFF

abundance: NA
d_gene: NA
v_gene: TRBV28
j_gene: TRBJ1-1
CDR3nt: TGTGCCAGCAGTTTACCCACTCGGACAGCGATCAGGAACACTGAAGCTTTCTTT
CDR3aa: CASSLPTRTAIRNTEAFF

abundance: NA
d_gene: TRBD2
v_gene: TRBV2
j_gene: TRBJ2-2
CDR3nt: TGTGCCAGCAGTATACCGGGACTAGCGGGGGGACTCAACACCGGGGAGCTGTTTTTT
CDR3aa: CASSIPGLAGGLNTGELFF

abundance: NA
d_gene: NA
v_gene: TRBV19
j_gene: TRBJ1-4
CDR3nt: TGTGCCAGCAGAACCAGGGGTGGCGACGAAAAACTGTTTTTT
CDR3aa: CASRTRGGDEKLFF

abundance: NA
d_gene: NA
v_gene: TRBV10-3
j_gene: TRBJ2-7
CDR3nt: TGTGCCATCAGCCCATCAACGCCCAGCTCCTACGAGCAGTACTTC
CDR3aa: CAISPSTPSSYEQYF

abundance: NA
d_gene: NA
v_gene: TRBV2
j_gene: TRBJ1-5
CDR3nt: TGTGCCAGCAGCGCGCAACCCGCGCGGCCCCAGCATTTT
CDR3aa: CASSAQPARPQHF

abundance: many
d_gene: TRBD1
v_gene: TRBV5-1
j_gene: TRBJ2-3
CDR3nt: TGCGCCAGCAGATCGGGACAGGGATTTTCCACAGATACGCAGTATTTT
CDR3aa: CASRSGQGFSTDTQYF

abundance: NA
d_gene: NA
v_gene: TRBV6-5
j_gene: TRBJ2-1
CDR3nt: TGTGCCAGCAGTTACTCGATCGTGGGGTCCTACAATGAGCAGTTCTTC
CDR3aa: CASSYSIVGSYNEQFF

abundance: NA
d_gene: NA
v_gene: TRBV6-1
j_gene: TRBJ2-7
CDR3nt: TGTGCCAGCAGAGAGACAGCTACCTACGAGCAGTACTTC
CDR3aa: CASRETATYEQYF

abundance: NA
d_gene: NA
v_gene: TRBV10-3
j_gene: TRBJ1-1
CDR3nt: TGTGCCATCAGCAGACAGACCGGGAACACTGAAGCTTTCTTT
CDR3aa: CAISRQTGNTEAFF

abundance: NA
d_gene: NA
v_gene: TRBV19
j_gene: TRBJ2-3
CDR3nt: TGTGCCAGTAGACAAGCCACAGATACGCAGTATTTT
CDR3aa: CASRQATDTQYF

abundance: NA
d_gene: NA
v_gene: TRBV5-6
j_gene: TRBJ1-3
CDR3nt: TGTGCCAGCAGCGGACAGGGAAACACCATATATTTT
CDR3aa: CASSGQGNTIYF

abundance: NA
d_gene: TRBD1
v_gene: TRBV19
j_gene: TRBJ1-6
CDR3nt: TGTGCCAGTAGGGGACAGGTCGCGAATTCACCCCTCCACTTT
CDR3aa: CASRGQVANSPLHF

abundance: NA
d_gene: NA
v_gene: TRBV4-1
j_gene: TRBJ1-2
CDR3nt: TGCGCCAGCAGCCACCCAGGGGCAGGGTCAAACTATGGCTACACCTTC
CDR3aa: CASSHPGAGSNYGYTF

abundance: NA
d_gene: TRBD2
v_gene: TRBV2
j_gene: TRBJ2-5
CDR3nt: TGTGCCAGCACCCCCCGCGGGGGACTTCGCGAAGAGACCCAGTACTTC
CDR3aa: CASTPRGGLREETQYF

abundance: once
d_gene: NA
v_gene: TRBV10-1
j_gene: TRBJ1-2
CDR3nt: TGCGCCAGCAGTGAAATAAGGGGTAACTATGGCTACACCTTC
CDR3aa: CASSEIRGNYGYTF

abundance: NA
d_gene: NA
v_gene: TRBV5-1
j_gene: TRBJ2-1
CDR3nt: TGCGCCAGCAGCTTGGCCCTGGGACAATACAATGAGCAGTTCTTC
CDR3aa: CASSLALGQYNEQFF

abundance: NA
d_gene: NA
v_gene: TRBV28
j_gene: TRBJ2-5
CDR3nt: TGTGCCAGCAGTTTAGTTCCCACTAGTGTTTCGGAGACCCAGTACTTC
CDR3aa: CASSLVPTSVSETQYF

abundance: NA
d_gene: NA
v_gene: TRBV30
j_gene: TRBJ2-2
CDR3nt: TGTGCCTGGGATGTCACCGGGGAGCTGTTTTTT
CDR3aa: CAWDVTGELFF

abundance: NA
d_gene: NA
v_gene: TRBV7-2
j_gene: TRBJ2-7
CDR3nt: TGTGCCAGCAGCTTAGAACGGGACGGGTTCTACGAGCAGTACTTC
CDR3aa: CASSLERDGFYEQYF

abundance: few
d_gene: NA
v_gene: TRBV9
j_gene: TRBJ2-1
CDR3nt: TGTGCCAGCAGCGTAGGAGGCCGGTTATGGGACAATGAGCAGTTCTTC
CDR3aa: CASSVGGRLWDNEQFF

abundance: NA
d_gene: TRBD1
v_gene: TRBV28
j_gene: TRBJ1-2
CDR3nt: TGTGCCAGCAGTTTAAATCAGGGGGTGGGCTATGGCTACACCTTC
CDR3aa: CASSLNQGVGYGYTF

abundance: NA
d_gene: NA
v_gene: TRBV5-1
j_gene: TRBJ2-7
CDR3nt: TGCGCCAGCAGCTTGGCCCGGACCTACGAGCAGTACTTC
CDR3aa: CASSLARTYEQYF

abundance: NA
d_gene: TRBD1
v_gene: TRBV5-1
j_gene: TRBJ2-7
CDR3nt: TGCGCCAGCAGCTTGGGGGCAGGGACAGGACCCTACGAGCAGTACTTC
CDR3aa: CASSLGAGTGPYEQYF

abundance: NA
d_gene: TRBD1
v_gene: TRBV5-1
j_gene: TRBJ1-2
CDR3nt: TGCGCCAGCAGCTTGTCCGGGACAGGGTATGGCTACACCTTC
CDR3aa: CASSLSGTGYGYTF

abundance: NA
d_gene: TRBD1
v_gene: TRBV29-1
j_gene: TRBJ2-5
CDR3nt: TGCAGCTCAGAGGGACAGAACCAAGAGACCCAGTACTTC
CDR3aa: CSSEGQNQETQYF